The clone carrying this T cell receptor (beta chain) was recorded only once. Its specificity is unknown. The PCR used 60 Vbeta and 13 Jbeta primers. Only in-frame clones appear in the TCRdb table, and some are missing; sequencing was by immunoSEQ multiplex PCR. The repertoire includes roughly 100,000 clones, approximately 70% of them detected once, and 3.2% sits in the top ten. This sample stems from a study of cytomegalovirus exposure and HLA in healthy donors. Study-level results: In most subjects, TCR beta sequences reportedly gave accurate predictions of HLA-A and HLA-B alleles.

There are 18 residues in the CDR3. Germline V gives CDR1 MGHDK, CDR2 SYGVNS. Unmatched junction bases numbered 10, after V lost 1 base and J lost 3 bases. The chain recombines TRBV25-1 with TRBJ2-7; 12 positions match TRBD2. This clonotype was sampled from a man aged 25 to 40 in good health and CMV-seronegative. The specimen sequenced was PBMCs. CDR3 amino acids: CASSESGWTSGIDYEQYF. CDR3 nucleotide sequence: TGTGCCAGCAGTGAATCAGGGTGGACTAGCGGGATTGACTACGAGCAGTACTTC.